One and the same sample provided the 12 T cell receptor beta chains below, sequenced in a study of technical replicates of blood from a few donors. Libraries were prepared by immunoSEQ multiplex PCR; TCRdb keeps only in-frame clonotypes and omits some of them. This sample has about 90,000 clones, with under 95% found just once. Specimen: T cells isolated from PBMCs. The receptors come from a human donor in good health.

This clone was recorded only once. This chain uses TRBV25-1 with TRBJ2-1, with 7 bases fitting TRBD1. This CDR3 spans 14 amino acids. The J segment lost 4 bases and the V segment lost 3 bases, leaving 3 bases of the junction unmatched. Per the germline V gene, CDR1 is MGHDK and CDR2 is SYGVNS. The CDR3 sequence: CASSDWDRYNEQFF. In DNA, the CDR3 is TGTGCCAGCAGTGACTGGGACAGATACAATGAGCAGTTCTTC.

V is TRBV5-8 and J is TRBJ1-1; D is perhaps TRBD1 (5 bases). Germline V gives CDR1 SGHTS, CDR2 YDEGEE. The V gene lost 4 bases and the J gene lost 5 bases, with 18 bases spanning the gap. CDR3 length: 15 residues. CDR3 residues: CASSTTGYLVTEAFF. In DNA form, the CDR3 reads TGTGCCAGCAGCACCACAGGATACCTAGTAACTGAAGCTTTCTTT.

This clone was counted only a few times. The chain combines TRBV27 with TRBJ1-4; D unclear. Trimming pared 1 base from V and 5 bases from J, leaving 11 bases between. Germline loops: CDR1 MNHEY, CDR2 SMNVEV (reference sequence). This CDR3 is built from 15 residues. CDR3 nucleotides: TGTGCCAGCAGTTTATATGGCCCACCGAATGAAAAACTGTTTTTT. As protein: CASSLYGPPNEKLFF.

This chain connects TRBV27 to TRBJ1-1; D not certain. CDR3 length equals 13 residues. CDR1 MNHEY and CDR2 SMNVEV come from the germline V gene (reference sequence). The ends were cut back, 3 bases at V and 2 bases at J, with 7 bases in the middle. CDR3 bases: TGTGCCAGCAGTTTCGACTCAAACACTGAAGCTTTCTTT. This translates into CASSFDSNTEAFF.

The chain links TRBV7-6 to TRBJ2-7; D perhaps matches TRBD1 (5 bases). The ends were cut back, 1 base at V and 0 bases at J, with 16 bases in the middle. Germline CDR1 is SGHVS and CDR2 is FNYEAQ. The CDR3 extends over 17 amino acids. The CDR3 bases are TGTGCCAGCAGCTTAGGCGCAGGGTACGGGTTCTCCTACGAGCAGTACTTC. It yields the protein CASSLGAGYGFSYEQYF.

J is TRBJ2-7 and V is TRBV28, with D unresolved. The CDR3 extends over 11 amino acids. Trimming removed 3 bases at V and 4 bases at J, with 4 bases between. Germline CDR1 reads MDHEN; CDR2 reads SYDVKM. CDR3 sequence reads: CASSFQYEQYF. DNA for the CDR3: TGTGCCAGCAGTTTCCAATACGAGCAGTACTTC.

With respect to this clone: The same CDR3 also results from other DNA sequences found in this sample. The chain has TRBV19 and TRBJ2-7, with 7 bases fitting TRBD1. V shed 1 base and J 2 bases; nucleotides not matched to a gene: 2. There are 14 residues in the CDR3. CDR1 and CDR2 (germline): LNHDA, SQIVND (reference sequence). The CDR3: CASSIGQGAYEQYF. Here the CDR3 DNA reads TGTGCCAGTAGTATAGGCCAGGGGGCCTACGAGCAGTACTTC.

The chain recombines TRBV15 with TRBJ1-1; D remains ambiguous. The CDR3 loop spans 13 amino acids. Germline V gives CDR1 LNHNV, CDR2 YYDKDF (reference sequence). Trimming removed 1 base from V and 3 bases from J, with 6 bases in between. The CDR3 nucleotides read TGTGCCACCAGCAGAGGGTCGGACACTGAAGCTTTCTTT. Translating gives CATSRGSDTEAFF.

This sequence joins TRBV28 and TRBJ1-1; a possible D gene is TRBD1 (6 bases). Trimming stripped 2 bases from V and 4 bases from J, with 11 bases between. Germline V CDR1 and CDR2: MDHEN, SYDVKM. CDR3 length equals 14 residues. CDR3 sequence: CASSLEGGLTEAFF. CDR3 bases: TGTGCCAGCAGTTTAGAGGGGGGGCTCACTGAAGCTTTCTTT.

The V gene is TRBV5-4, the J gene TRBJ1-1; the match to TRBD1 covers 10 bases. The ends lost 3 bases at V and 3 bases at J; junction bases unmatched: 11. This CDR3 is 17 amino acids long. The germline gives CDR1 SGHNT, CDR2 YYREEE (reference sequence). In DNA form, the CDR3 reads TGTGCCAGCAGCTCCGGGACAGGGGCGGGCGGGGACACTGAAGCTTTCTTT. It specifies CASSSGTGAGGDTEAFF.

This sequence joins TRBV7-9 and TRBJ1-2, with D maybe TRBD1 (6 bases). V gave up 5 bases and J gave up 5 bases, with 18 bases separating them. In germline, CDR1 is SEHNR, CDR2 FQNEAQ (reference sequence). This CDR3 region has 15 residues. CDR3 region: CASSPSFTGKYGYTF. In DNA, the CDR3 is TGTGCCAGCAGCCCGTCGTTTACAGGGAAGTATGGCTACACCTTC.

The chain employs TRBV5-4 and TRBJ2-1, with D maybe TRBD1 (5 bases). Germline CDR1 and CDR2: SGHNT and YYREEE (reference sequence). V lost 2 bases, J lost 10 bases, and 13 bases lay in between. The CDR3 runs to 13 residues. The CDR3 region is CASSFSKGQEQFF. The CDR3 nucleotides read TGTGCCAGCAGCTTCTCTAAGGGGCAAGAGCAGTTCTTC.